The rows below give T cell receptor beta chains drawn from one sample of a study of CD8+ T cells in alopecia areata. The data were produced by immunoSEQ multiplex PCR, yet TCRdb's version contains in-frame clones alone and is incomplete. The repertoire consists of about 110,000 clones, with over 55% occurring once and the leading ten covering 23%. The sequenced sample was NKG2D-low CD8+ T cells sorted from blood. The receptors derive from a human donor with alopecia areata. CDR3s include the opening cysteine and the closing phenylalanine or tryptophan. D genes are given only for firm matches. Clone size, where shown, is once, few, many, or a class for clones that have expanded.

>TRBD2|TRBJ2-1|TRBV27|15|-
TGTGCCAGCGGGCTCGCGGGAGTATCGTACAATGAGCAGTTCTTC
CASGLAGVSYNEQFF
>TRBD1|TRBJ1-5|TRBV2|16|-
TGTGCCAGCAGCGCCGAAACGACAGGGCGCAATCAGCCCCAGCATTTT
CASSAETTGRNQPQHF
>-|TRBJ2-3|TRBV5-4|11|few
TGTGCCAGCAGCTTGACAGATACGCAGTATTTT
CASSLTDTQYF
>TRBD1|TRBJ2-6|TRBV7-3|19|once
TGTGCCAGCAGCTTAACAAGTCCAGGGGGAACCTCTGGGGCCAACGTCCTGACTTTC
CASSLTSPGGTSGANVLTF
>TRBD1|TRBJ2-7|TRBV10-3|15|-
TGTGCCATCAGAAACAGGGGCGCTAGCTCCTACGAGCAGTACTTC
CAIRNRGASSYEQYF
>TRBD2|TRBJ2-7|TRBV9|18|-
TGTGCCAGCAGCGTAGCCCCGACGGGGACTATGGGCTCCTACGAGCAGTACTTC
CASSVAPTGTMGSYEQYF
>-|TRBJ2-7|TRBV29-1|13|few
TGCAGCGTTGAACCAGAGGACCATTACGAGCAGTACTTC
CSVEPEDHYEQYF
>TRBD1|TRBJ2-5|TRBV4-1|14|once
TGCGCCAGCAGCCAGGGTCCCAGGGGGGAGACCCAGTACTTC
CASSQGPRGETQYF
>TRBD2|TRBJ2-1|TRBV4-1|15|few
TGCGCCAGCAGCTTGCGGGAGTCCGGGTACAATGAGCAGTTCTTC
CASSLRESGYNEQFF
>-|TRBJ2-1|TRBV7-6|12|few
TGTGCCAGCCGCGGTTCCTACAATGAGCAGTTCTTC
CASRGSYNEQFF
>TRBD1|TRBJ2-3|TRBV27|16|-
TGTGCCGGACAGGGGGTAAAGGAACCCTGCACAGATACGCAGTATTTT
CAGQGVKEPCTDTQYF
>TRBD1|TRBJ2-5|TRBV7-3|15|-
TGTGCCAGCAGCCGTGGACAGGGGGCGCTTGAGACCCAGTACTTC
CASSRGQGALETQYF
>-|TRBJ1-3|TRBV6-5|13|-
TGTGCCAGCTCAAGTACCTCTGGAAACACCATATATTTT
CASSSTSGNTIYF
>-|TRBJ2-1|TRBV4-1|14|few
TGCGCCAGCAGCCAAGACGACGGCCGGAATGAGCAGTTCTTC
CASSQDDGRNEQFF
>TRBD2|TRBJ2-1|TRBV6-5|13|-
TGTGCCAGCAGTTACGGGGGGGGCAATGAGCAGTTCTTC
CASSYGGGNEQFF
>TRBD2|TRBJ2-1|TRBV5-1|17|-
TGCGCCAGCAACGTTAAACTGGGACTAGCGGGATTCAATGAGCAGTTCTTC
CASNVKLGLAGFNEQFF
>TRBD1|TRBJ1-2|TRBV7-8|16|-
TGTGCCAGCAGCTTAGAGGGCAGGGGGCGCAACTATGGCTACACCTTC
CASSLEGRGRNYGYTF
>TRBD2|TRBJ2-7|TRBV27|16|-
TGTGCCAGCAGTTTAGTCGGGGGGAGCGAACTATACGAGCAGTACTTC
CASSLVGGSELYEQYF
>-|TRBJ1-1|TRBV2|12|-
TGTGCCAGCAGAGGAAGGAACACTGAAGCTTTCTTT
CASRGRNTEAFF
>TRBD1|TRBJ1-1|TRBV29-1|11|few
TGCAGCGTGCCAGGGGGCACTGAAGCTTTCTTT
CSVPGGTEAFF
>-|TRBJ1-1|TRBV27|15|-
TGTGCCAGCAGTTACTCTTGGGTCATGATGACTGAAGCTTTCTTT
CASSYSWVMMTEAFF
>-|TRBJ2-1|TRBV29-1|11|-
TGCAGCGTTACTGAATACAATGAGCAGTTCTTC
CSVTEYNEQFF
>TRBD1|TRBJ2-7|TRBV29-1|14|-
TGCAGCGTTGAAAGCCCCAGGGGACAGTACGAGCAGTACTTC
CSVESPRGQYEQYF
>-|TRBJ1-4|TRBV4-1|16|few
TGCGCCAGCAGCCAAGATGTAACCGCAACTAATGAAAAACTGTTTTTT
CASSQDVTATNEKLFF
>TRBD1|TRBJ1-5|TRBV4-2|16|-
TGTGCCAGCAGCCAAGATAGGACAGGGGTCAAAGGGGCCCAGCATTTT
CASSQDRTGVKGAQHF
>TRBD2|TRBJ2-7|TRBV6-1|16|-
TGTGCCAGCAGTGAAGATAGCGGGAGCCTTACCTACGAGCAGTACTTC
CASSEDSGSLTYEQYF
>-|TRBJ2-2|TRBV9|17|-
TGTGCCAGCAGCTTCCCGGGATACGAAGCGAACACCGGGGAGCTGTTTTTT
CASSFPGYEANTGELFF
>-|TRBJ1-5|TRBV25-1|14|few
TGTGCCAGCAGTTTTAAGGGCAGCAATCAGCCCCAGCATTTT
CASSFKGSNQPQHF
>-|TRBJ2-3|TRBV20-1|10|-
TGCAGTGCCTTCCCAGATACGCAGTATTTT
CSAFPDTQYF
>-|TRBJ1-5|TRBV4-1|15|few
TGCGCCAGCAGCCAATTCATCGGGGACGGTCAGCCCCAGCATTTT
CASSQFIGDGQPQHF
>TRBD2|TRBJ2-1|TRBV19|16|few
TGTGCCAGTAGAGGGACTAGCGGGAGGGCCTACTATGAGCAGTTCTTC
CASRGTSGRAYYEQFF
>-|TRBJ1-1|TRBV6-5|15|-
TGTGCCAGCAGTCCAAACCTAGGGCGTGCGACTGAAGCTTTCTTT
CASSPNLGRATEAFF
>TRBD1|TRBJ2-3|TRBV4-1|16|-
TGCGCCAGCAGCCAAGGTGACAGGGTGGACACAGATACGCAGTATTTT
CASSQGDRVDTDTQYF
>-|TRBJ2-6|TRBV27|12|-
TGTGCCAGCGCCCCAGGGGCCAACGTCCTGACTTTC
CASAPGANVLTF
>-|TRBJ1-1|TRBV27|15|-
TGTGCCAGCAGTTTAACCCGGACAGTGAACACTGAAGCTTTCTTT
CASSLTRTVNTEAFF
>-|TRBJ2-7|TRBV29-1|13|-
TGCAGCGTTGTTCAGGCGAACTCCTACGAGCAGTACTTC
CSVVQANSYEQYF
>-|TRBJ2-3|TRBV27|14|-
TGTGCCAGCAGTCCGTTCTCTAGCACAGATACGCAGTATTTT
CASSPFSSTDTQYF
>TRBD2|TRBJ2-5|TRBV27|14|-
TGTGCCAGCAGGGCCGCGGGGGGCGGAGAGACCCAGTACTTC
CASRAAGGGETQYF
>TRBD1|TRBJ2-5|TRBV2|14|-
TGTGCCAGCAGGGGGGACAGGGGGCAAGAGACCCAGTACTTC
CASRGDRGQETQYF
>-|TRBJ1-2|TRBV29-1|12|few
TGCAGCGTTCAGGAGGACAGAGGTGGCTACACCTTC
CSVQEDRGGYTF
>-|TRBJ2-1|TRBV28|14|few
TGTGCCAGCAGTTTAGGTCAGGGCGGCAATGAGCAGTTCTTC
CASSLGQGGNEQFF
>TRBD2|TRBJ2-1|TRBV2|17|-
TGTGCCAGCAGCTCCCTCCCGGGACTAGCCTCTCCAAATGAGCAGTTCTTC
CASSSLPGLASPNEQFF
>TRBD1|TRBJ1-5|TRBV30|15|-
TGTGCCTGGGGAGAGGGGACAGGGAACCATCAGCCCCAGCATTTT
CAWGEGTGNHQPQHF
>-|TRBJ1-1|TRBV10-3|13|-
TGTGCCATCAGTGAAGGAGGGAACACTGAAGCTTTCTTT
CAISEGGNTEAFF
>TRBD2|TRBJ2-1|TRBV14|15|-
TGTGCCAGCAGCCAAGAACGGGAGGGTTACAATGAGCAGTTCTTC
CASSQEREGYNEQFF
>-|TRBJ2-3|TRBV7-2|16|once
TGTGCCAGCAGCTTTTCTGGGGGATCGCTGCCAGATACGCAGTATTTT
CASSFSGGSLPDTQYF
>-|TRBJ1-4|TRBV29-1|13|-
TGCAGCGTTTCGACAGAAACTAATGAAAAACTGTTTTTT
CSVSTETNEKLFF
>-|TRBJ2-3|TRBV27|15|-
TGTGCCAGCAGTTTACGGGCCGGGTCGGGAGATACGCAGTATTTT
CASSLRAGSGDTQYF